This passage covers 25 T cell receptor beta chains from one sample sequenced in a study of cytomegalovirus exposure and HLA in healthy donors. The primer mix had 60 Vbeta and 13 Jbeta primers. Sequenced by immunoSEQ multiplex PCR; TCRdb stores in-frame clones only, minus some. The sample has approximately 190,000 clones, approximately 82% seen once; the top ten hold roughly 1.7%. Source material: PBMCs. These receptor sequences come from a man aged 40-49 years in good health and CMV-seropositive.

This sequence joins TRBV11-2 and TRBJ1-5, with D perhaps matching TRBD1 (5 bases). The CDR3 is made up of 15 amino acids. V lost 1 base and J lost 6, with 13 bases in between. Germline V gene lookup returns CDR1 SGHAT and CDR2 FQNNGV. The CDR3 nucleotides are TGTGCCAGCAGCTTAGGGGCCAGGGAAGGTCAGCCCCAGCATTTT. Its protein is CASSLGAREGQPQHF.

The V call is TRBV5-1, the J call TRBJ2-5, with D unclear. The J call may be incorrect, as the DNA end agrees better with TRBJ2-7. Per germline, CDR1 SGHRS and CDR2 YFSETQ. This CDR3 region has 13 residues. CDR3 nucleotides: TGCGCCAGCAGCTTGGGACGGAGCTACGAGCAGTACTTC. Its protein product is CASSLGRSYEQYF.

CDR3 region: CASSKASIPVASGYEQYF. The CDR3 DNA reads as TGTGCCAGCAGCAAAGCGAGTATTCCGGTGGCTAGCGGATACGAGCAGTACTTC. The chain combines TRBV21-1 with TRBJ2-7; the D call of TRBD2 is as the table states it, not checked on the DNA. TRBV21-1 is labeled a pseudogene. The CDR3 is 18 amino acids.

The rearrangement joins TRBV6-5 to TRBJ2-7, with 10 bases lining up with TRBD2. There are 12 residues in the CDR3. From germline, CDR1 is MNHEY and CDR2 SVGAGI. V gave up 5 bases and J gave up 7 bases; unmatched junction bases: 2. As DNA, the CDR3 is TGTGCCAGCAGTCGGGGACTAGCGGAGCAGTACTTC. Translated, it gives CASSRGLAEQYF.

The chain uses TRBV11-1 and TRBJ2-5, with 10 bases identical to TRBD1. The germline CDR1 and CDR2 sequences are SGHAT and FQDESV (reference sequence). CDR3 length equals 14 residues. The trim removed 5 bases at V and 3 bases at J, leaving 3 bases unmatched. Here the CDR3 DNA reads TGTGCCAGCAGCCCCGGACAGGGGGAAGAGACCCAGTACTTC. Amino acid sequence: CASSPGQGEETQYF.

DNA for the CDR3: TGTGCCAGCAGCTTGGTGCGGGACAGAAGTGAGACCCAGTACTTC. Protein sequence: CASSLVRDRSETQYF. The chain joins TRBV5-6 to TRBJ2-5; possibly TRBD1 for D (7 bases). Trimming removed 0 bases from V and 5 bases from J, with 14 bases in between. The germline gives CDR1 SGHDT, CDR2 YYEEEE. The length of the CDR3 is 15 residues.

The rearrangement joins TRBV5-1 to TRBJ2-5; D perhaps matches TRBD1 (7 bases). Germline V lookup: CDR1 SGHRS, CDR2 YFSETQ. The CDR3 sequence is 14 residues long. The germline V and J ends were trimmed by 4 bases and 5 bases, with 15 bases remaining between them. The CDR3 sequence: CASSLTGRPETQYF. The CDR3 DNA reads as TGCGCCAGCAGCCTGACAGGGAGGCCCGAGACCCAGTACTTC.

This clone was recorded only once. The chain combines TRBV30 with TRBJ1-2; 12 bases are a match to TRBD1. CDR3 size: 16 residues. Germline V CDR1 and CDR2: GTSNPN, SVGIG (reference sequence). V shed 4 bases and J 5 bases; nucleotides not matched to a gene: 11. In DNA, the CDR3 is TGTGCCTGGAACAGCCTAGGGGACAGGGGGCATTATGGCTACACCTTC. It specifies CAWNSLGDRGHYGYTF.

This sequence joins TRBV6-6 and TRBJ1-1, with no clear D. Germline V CDR1 and CDR2: MNHNY, SVGAGI (reference sequence). The CDR3 is 16 residues long. Trimming pared 0 bases from V and 4 bases from J, leaving 15 bases between. The CDR3 region is CASSYSRGAVSTEAFF. CDR3 coding DNA: TGTGCCAGCAGTTACTCGAGAGGCGCGGTTAGCACTGAAGCTTTCTTT.

This rearrangement joins TRBV18 to TRBJ1-4; D ambiguous. The CDR3 runs 15 residues. Germline V gives CDR1 KGHSH, CDR2 LQKENI. Trimming shortened V by 1 base and J by 7 bases, and 13 bases separated the two germline ends. The DNA of the CDR3 is TGTGCCAGCTCACCACGGGAGGGCGGGAGTGAAAAACTGTTTTTT. Translating it yields CASSPREGGSEKLFF.

This chain joins TRBV19 and TRBJ2-1, with 14 bases that match TRBD2. The V gene's germline CDR1 is LNHDA and CDR2 SQIVND (reference sequence). The V and J ends lost 9 bases and 8 bases, in that order; junction bases with no gene match: 9. CDR3 length: 15 residues. CDR3 region: CASQGGLAGGYEQFF. The DNA for the CDR3 is TGTGCCAGCCAAGGTGGACTAGCGGGAGGCTATGAGCAGTTCTTC. The full variable domain, rest sourced from reference TRBV19 and TRBJ2-1, is DGGITQSPKYLFRKEGQNVTLSCEQNLNHDAMYWYRQDPGQGLRLIYYSQIVNDFQKGDIAEGYSVSREKKESFPLTVTSAQKNPTAFYLCASQGGLAGGYEQFFGPGTRLTVL.

The genes are TRBV14 and TRBJ2-1; D remains ambiguous. Trimming pared 0 bases from V and 0 bases from J, leaving 9 bases between. Germline V gene data show CDR1 as SGHDN and CDR2 as FVKESK. The CDR3 runs 16 residues. CDR3 in amino acids: CASSQDLVSSYNEQFF. The DNA of the CDR3 is TGTGCCAGCAGCCAAGACCTCGTCTCCTCCTACAATGAGCAGTTCTTC.

The chain has TRBV5-1 and TRBJ2-7, with D maybe TRBD1 (5 bases). Germline lookup yields CDR1 SGHRS and CDR2 YFSETQ. V was shortened by 1 base and J by 2 bases, with 10 bases between the two germline ends. CDR3 size: 14 residues. CDR3 bases: TGCGCCAGCAGCTTGATACAGGCCACCTACGAGCAGTACTTC. As protein: CASSLIQATYEQYF.

The count of this clone is one. The chain employs TRBV7-8 and TRBJ1-1, with D tentatively TRBD1 (6 bases). The CDR3 length is 17 residues. CDR1 and CDR2 from the germline V gene are SGHVS and FQNEAQ. V lost 1 base to trimming and J lost 1 base, with 16 bases between them. CDR3 DNA: TGTGCCAGCAGCTTAGGGACCCGGACAGCCGCGAACACTGAAGCTTTCTTT. Translating it yields CASSLGTRTAANTEAFF. Using reference TRBV7-8 and TRBJ1-1 for the parts outside the CDR3, the full variable domain is GAGVSQSPRYKVAKRGQDVALRCDPISGHVSLFWYQQALGQGPEFLTYFQNEAQLDKSGLPSDRFFAERPEGSVSTLKIQRTQQEDSAVYLCASSLGTRTAANTEAFFGQGTRLTVV.

The chain employs TRBV30 and TRBJ2-6; D possibly corresponds to TRBD1 (6 bases). The germline CDR1 and CDR2 sequences are GTSNPN and SVGIG (reference sequence). The CDR3 has 13 residues. V shed 1 base and J shed 8 bases, with 9 bases lying between them. Here the CDR3 reads CAWSADRTNVLTF. As DNA, the CDR3 is TGTGCCTGGAGTGCCGACAGGACCAACGTCCTGACTTTC. Variable domain in full (rest from reference TRBV30 and TRBJ2-6): SQTIHQWPATLVQPVGSPLSLECTVEGTSNPNLYWYRQAAGRGLQLLFYSVGIGQISSEVPQNLSASRPQDRQFILSSKKLLLSDSGFYLCAWSADRTNVLTFGAGSRLTVL.

V and J are TRBV30 and TRBJ2-5; 7 bases are shared with TRBD2. The V segment lost 3 bases and the J segment 5 bases; nucleotides outside the gene matches: 6. The CDR3 totals 13 residues. Germline V gives CDR1 GTSNPN, CDR2 SVGIG (reference sequence). CDR3 DNA sequence: TGTGCCTGGAGACCCGGGAGGAGGGAGACCCAGTACTTC. This translates into CAWRPGRRETQYF.

A single count supports this clone. The chain is built from TRBV7-9 and TRBJ2-5; 7 bases fit TRBD1. The CDR3 loop spans 14 amino acids. Germline CDR1 is SEHNR and CDR2 is FQNEAQ (reference sequence). The V segment lost 8 bases and the J segment 0 bases; nucleotides outside the gene matches: 6. The CDR3, as DNA: TGTGCCAGCCGGGACAGCGAGTACCAAGAGACCCAGTACTTC. Translating it yields CASRDSEYQETQYF.

The sample holds one count of this clone. J is TRBJ1-1 and V is TRBV5-1; D may be TRBD1 (6 bases). The CDR3 sequence is 16 residues long. Germline V gives CDR1 SGHRS, CDR2 YFSETQ. Trimming cost V 4 bases and J 1 base, with 17 bases left between them. The CDR3 sequence: CASSSNLRGENTEAFF. CDR3 sequence (DNA): TGCGCCAGCAGCAGCAACCTCAGGGGAGAGAACACTGAAGCTTTCTTT.

This chain joins TRBV7-9 and TRBJ2-7; 11 bases are shared with TRBD1. The CDR3 sequence is 15 residues long. V dropped 3 bases and J dropped 4; count of bases not matched to a gene: 5. Germline V gene data show CDR1 as SEHNR and CDR2 as FQNEAQ (reference sequence). CDR3 in DNA: TGTGCCAGCAGCTTTCGGACAGGGGGCAATTACGAGCAGTACTTC. Protein: CASSFRTGGNYEQYF.

Regarding this clone: Other DNA sequences in the sample encode the same CDR3. The rearrangement links TRBV2 to TRBJ1-3; tentative D call: TRBD1 (5 bases). This CDR3 is 13 amino acids long. The V gene lost 6 bases and the J gene lost 2 bases, with 8 bases spanning the gap. Germline lookup yields CDR1 SNHLY and CDR2 FYNNEI. The CDR3 nucleotides are TGTGCCAGCAGAAGGGGCCCTGGAAACACCATATATTTT. Translated, it gives CASRRGPGNTIYF.

The chain joins TRBV15 to TRBJ1-2, with 8 bases that match TRBD1. V trimming: 4 bases; J trimming: 1 base; junction bases outside the gene matches: 5. From germline, CDR1 is LNHNV and CDR2 YYDKDF (reference sequence). This CDR3 has 15 amino acids. The CDR3, as DNA: TGTGCCACCAGCATTGGAACAGGGGGTAACTATGGCTACACCTTC. This encodes CATSIGTGGNYGYTF. The complete variable domain, with remaining parts taken from reference TRBV15 and TRBJ1-2, reads DAMVIQNPRYQVTQFGKPVTLSCSQTLNHNVMYWYQQKSSQAPKLLFHYYDKDFNNEADTPDNFQSRRPNTSFCFLDIRSPGLGDTAMYLCATSIGTGGNYGYTFGSGTRLTVV.

The chain recombines TRBV9 with TRBJ2-7, with D unclear. The CDR3 totals 13 residues. V was trimmed by 2 bases and J by 3 bases, leaving 9 bases between them. Germline V gives CDR1 SGDLS, CDR2 YYNGEE. CDR3 protein: CASSVSPLYEQYF. The CDR3 coding sequence is TGTGCCAGCAGCGTTAGCCCTCTCTACGAGCAGTACTTC.

The chain employs TRBV11-1 and TRBJ2-2; no definite D call. Germline V gene lookup returns CDR1 SGHAT and CDR2 FQDESV (reference sequence). CDR3 length equals 15 residues. The V end lost 0 bases, the J end lost 3 bases, and 8 bases lay between the germline ends. The CDR3: CASSLAGDDTGELFF. As DNA, the CDR3 is TGTGCCAGCAGCTTAGCAGGAGACGACACCGGGGAGCTGTTTTTT. Based on the CDR3 plus reference TRBV11-1 and TRBJ2-2, the full variable domain is EAEVAQSPRYKITEKSQAVAFWCDPISGHATLYWYRQILGQGPELLVQFQDESVVDDSQLPKDRFSAERLKGVDSTLKIQPAELGDSAMYLCASSLAGDDTGELFFGEGSRLTVL.

The gene calls are TRBV25-1 and TRBJ1-2; maybe TRBD1 (6 bases). V dropped 8 bases and J dropped 6 bases, with 13 bases sitting between them. CDR3 size: 12 residues. The germline CDR1 and CDR2 sequences are MGHDK and SYGVNS. Here the CDR3 DNA reads TGTGCCAGCCAAAGGGGGTACAATGGCTACACCTTC. Translation gives CASQRGYNGYTF.

J is TRBJ2-3 and V is TRBV2, with 7 bases that match TRBD2. With 5 bases clipped from V and 3 bases from J, the junction kept 8 bases outside the gene matches. In germline, CDR1 is SNHLY, CDR2 FYNNEI. The CDR3 is 15 residues long. DNA for the CDR3: TGTGCCAGCAGTTTCCCCGGAGCGGGAACAGATACGCAGTATTTT. The encoded protein is CASSFPGAGTDTQYF.